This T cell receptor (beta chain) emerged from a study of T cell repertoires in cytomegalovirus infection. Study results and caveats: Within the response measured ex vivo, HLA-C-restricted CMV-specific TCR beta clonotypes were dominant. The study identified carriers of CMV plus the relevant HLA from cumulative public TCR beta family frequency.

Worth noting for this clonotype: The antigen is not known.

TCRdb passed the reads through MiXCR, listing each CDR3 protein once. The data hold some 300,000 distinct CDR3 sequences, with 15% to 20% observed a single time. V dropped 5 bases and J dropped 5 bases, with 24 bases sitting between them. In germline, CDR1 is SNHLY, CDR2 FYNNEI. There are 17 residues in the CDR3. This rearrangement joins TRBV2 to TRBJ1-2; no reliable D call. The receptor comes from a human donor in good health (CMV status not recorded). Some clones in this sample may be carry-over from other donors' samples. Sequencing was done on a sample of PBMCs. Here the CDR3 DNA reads TGTGCCAGCAGTTTTCCTTCCCGGATAACCCGGCTGTATGGCTACACCTTC. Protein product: CASSFPSRITRLYGYTF.